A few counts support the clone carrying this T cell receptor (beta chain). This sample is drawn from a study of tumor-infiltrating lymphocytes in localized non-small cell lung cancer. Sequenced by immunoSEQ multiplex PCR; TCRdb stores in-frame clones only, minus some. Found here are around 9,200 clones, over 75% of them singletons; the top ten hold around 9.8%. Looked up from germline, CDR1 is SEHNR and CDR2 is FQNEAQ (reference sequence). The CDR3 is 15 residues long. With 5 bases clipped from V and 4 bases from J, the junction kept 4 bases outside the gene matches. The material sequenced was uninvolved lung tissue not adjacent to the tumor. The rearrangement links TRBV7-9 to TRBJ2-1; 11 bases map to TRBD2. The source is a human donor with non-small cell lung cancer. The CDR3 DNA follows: TGTGCCAGCAGCACTAGCGGGAGATCGTACAATGAGCAGTTCTTC. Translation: CASSTSGRSYNEQFF.